The next 10 T cell receptor beta chains were all read from a single sample in a study of blood T cell repertoires in COVID-19. The repertoire was sequenced with immunoSEQ multiplex PCR; TCRdb's copy has only in-frame clones and lacks some. The table records 300,000 or so clones, approximately 86% of them present only once. The specimen was peripheral blood. The origin of the receptors is a woman in her forties or fifties with active or convalescent COVID-19.

V gene TRBV6-2 or TRBV6-3 combines with J gene TRBJ1-4, with no clear D. Trimming cost V 6 bases and J 1 base, with 12 bases left between them. The CDR3 loop spans 15 amino acids. The germline V gene encodes CDR1 MNHEY and CDR2 SVGEGT. The CDR3 nucleotides are TGTGCCAGCAGCGCTGACACCGGAACTAATGAAAAACTGTTTTTT. Protein: CASSADTGTNEKLFF.

The chain joins TRBV18 to TRBJ1-2; 7 bases fit TRBD1. Germline CDR1 is KGHSH and CDR2 is LQKENI. This CDR3 contains 15 residues. The trim removed 5 bases at V and 6 bases at J, leaving 12 bases unmatched. CDR3 bases: TGTGCCAGCTCAACGAATACAGGGGACACGGATGGCTACACCTTC. Encoded protein: CASSTNTGDTDGYTF.

The chain is built from TRBV30 and TRBJ1-5, with D possibly being TRBD1 (5 bases). Germline loops: CDR1 GTSNPN, CDR2 SVGIG (reference sequence). Trimming pared 0 bases from V and 0 bases from J, leaving 12 bases between. The CDR3 loop spans 16 amino acids. CDR3 in amino acids: CAWSVTGLNSNQPQHF. The CDR3 DNA follows: TGTGCCTGGAGTGTAACAGGATTAAATAGCAATCAGCCCCAGCATTTT.

J is TRBJ2-7 and V is TRBV2; D is uncertain. V was clipped by 3 bases and J by 2 bases, with 14 bases between them. The germline gives CDR1 SNHLY, CDR2 FYNNEI. This CDR3 is 15 amino acids long. As DNA, the CDR3 is TGTGCCAGCAGTGAGGGTCCGGCAGGTACCTACGAGCAGTACTTC. This encodes CASSEGPAGTYEQYF.

This clone was picked up a small number of times. J is TRBJ2-3 and V is TRBV7-9; 7 positions agree with TRBD2. Germline-derived CDR1 and CDR2 are SEHNR and FQNEAQ (reference sequence). CDR3 length equals 14 residues. V trimming: 0 bases; J trimming: 3 bases; junction bases outside the gene matches: 0. CDR3 DNA: TGTGCCAGCAGCTTAGCGGGAGGGACAGATACGCAGTATTTT. Protein: CASSLAGGTDTQYF. The variable domain in full, with the rest retrieved from reference TRBV7-9 and TRBJ2-3, is DTGVSQNPRHKITKRGQNVTFRCDPISEHNRLYWYRQTLGQGPEFLTYFQNEAQLEKSRLLSDRFSAERPKGSFSTLEIQRTEQGDSAMYLCASSLAGGTDTQYFGPGTRLTVL.

This chain connects TRBV6-5 to TRBJ1-1, with 9 bases identical to TRBD1. Germline CDR1 MNHEY, CDR2 SVGAGI. The V segment lost 4 bases and the J segment 5 bases; nucleotides outside the gene matches: 8. The CDR3 runs 15 residues. The CDR3 here is CASSSVTGGRTEAFF. The CDR3 DNA reads as TGTGCCAGCAGTTCTGTTACAGGGGGCCGGACTGAAGCTTTCTTT.

V and J are TRBV5-1 and TRBJ1-2; weak D call: TRBD1 (6 bases). The length of the CDR3 is 14 residues. Between the trimmed V and J ends, which lost 0 bases and 3 bases, there was a span of 9 bases. Germline assignment: CDR1 SGHRS and CDR2 YFSETQ. CDR3 bases: TGCGCCAGCAGCTTGGATCAGGGGCACTATGGCTACACCTTC. This sequence encodes CASSLDQGHYGYTF.

The gene calls are TRBV18 and TRBJ1-2; TRBD1 aligns across 7 bases. The CDR3 is made up of 14 amino acids. Per germline, CDR1 KGHSH and CDR2 LQKENI. V lost 3 bases and J lost 2; bases outside the gene matches: 3. CDR3 in DNA: TGTGCCAGCTCACCCGGGACAGCCAACTATGGCTACACCTTC. It translates to CASSPGTANYGYTF.

The genes are TRBV4-2 and TRBJ1-2, with D maybe TRBD1 (5 bases). The CDR3 runs 13 residues. CDR1 and CDR2 from the germline V gene are LGHNA and YNFKEQ. V dropped 0 bases and J dropped 8 bases, with 10 bases sitting between them. In DNA, the CDR3 is TGTGCCAGCAGCCAAGATAGGGGTTTCGGCTACACCTTC. Protein: CASSQDRGFGYTF.

The chain recombines TRBV27 with TRBJ2-7; weak D call: TRBD2 (5 bases). This CDR3 is 14 amino acids long. Trimming took off 1 base at V and 7 bases at J, with 14 bases between the two ends. CDR1 MNHEY and CDR2 SMNVEV come from the germline V gene (reference sequence). The CDR3 here is CASSLFGERQEQYF. CDR3 nucleotide sequence: TGTGCCAGCAGTTTATTCGGGGAACGGCAAGAGCAGTACTTC.